The TCR beta chain under discussion was sequenced for a study of regulatory T cells in long-lasting Graves disease. Sample time point: persistent/refractory GD, antithyroid drugs over 5 years with positive TRAb. PBMC-derived RNA was used for the TCR library. Construction of TCR beta libraries relied on iRepertoire HTBI primers and on Arm-PCR targeting CDR3 regions. MiXCR, run by TCRdb on the multiplex PCR reads, gives a single entry per CDR3 protein. The sample lists 400,000 to 500,000 distinct CDR3 sequences, around 21% occurring once. The germline V gene has CDR1 LNHDA and CDR2 SQIVND (reference sequence). Trimming left V 8 bases short and J 0 bases short, with 11 bases between. The length of the CDR3 is 13 residues. The table lists this clonotype with many counts.

This clonotype was obtained from a female donor with Graves disease. Specimen: peripheral blood mononuclear cells (PBMCs), collected when the disease was refractory, from a patient treated with antithyroid drugs. The chain links TRBV19 to TRBJ2-7; weak D call: TRBD2 (6 bases). The CDR3 DNA reads as TGTGCCAGTTCTCCGACTAGCTCCTACGAGCAGTACTTC. This gives the protein CASSPTSSYEQYF. Filled out from reference TRBV19 and TRBJ2-7, the complete variable domain reads DGGITQSPKYLFRKEGQNVTLSCEQNLNHDAMYWYRQDPGQGLRLIYYSQIVNDFQKGDIAEGYSVSREKKESFPLTVTSAQKNPTAFYLCASSPTSSYEQYFGPGTRLTVT.